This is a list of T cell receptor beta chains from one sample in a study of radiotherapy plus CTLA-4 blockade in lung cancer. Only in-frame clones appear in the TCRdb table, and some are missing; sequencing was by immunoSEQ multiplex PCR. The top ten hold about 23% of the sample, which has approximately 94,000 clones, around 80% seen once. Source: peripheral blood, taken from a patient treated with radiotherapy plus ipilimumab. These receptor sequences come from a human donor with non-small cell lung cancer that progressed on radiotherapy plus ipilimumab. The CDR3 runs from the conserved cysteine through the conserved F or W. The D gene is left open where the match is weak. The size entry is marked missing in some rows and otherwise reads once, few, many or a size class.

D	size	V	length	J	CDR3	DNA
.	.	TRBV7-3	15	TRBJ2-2	CASSPFQGNTGELFF	TGTGCCAGCAGCCCCTTCCAGGGGAACACCGGGGAGCTGTTTTTT
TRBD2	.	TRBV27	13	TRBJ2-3	CASGLASTDTQYF	TGTGCCAGCGGACTAGCGAGCACAGATACGCAGTATTTT
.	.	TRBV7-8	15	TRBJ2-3	CASSLSGSRTDTQYF	TGTGCCAGCAGCTTGTCCGGGAGTAGAACAGATACGCAGTATTTT
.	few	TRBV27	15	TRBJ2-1	CASSLEGTVYNEQFF	TGTGCCAGCAGTTTAGAGGGGACGGTCTACAATGAGCAGTTCTTC
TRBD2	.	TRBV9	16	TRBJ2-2	CASSVASSGSAGELFF	TGTGCCAGCAGCGTAGCTTCTAGCGGGAGCGCCGGGGAGCTGTTTTTT
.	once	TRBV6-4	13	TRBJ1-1	CASSSAMNTEAFF	TGTGCCAGCAGTAGTGCCATGAACACTGAAGCTTTCTTT
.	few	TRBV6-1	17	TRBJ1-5	CASSEGGRPYSNQPQHF	TGTGCCAGCAGTGAAGGGGGCAGACCTTATAGCAATCAGCCCCAGCATTTT
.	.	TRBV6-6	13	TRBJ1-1	CASRLQGNTEAFF	TGTGCCAGCAGATTACAGGGTAACACTGAAGCTTTCTTT
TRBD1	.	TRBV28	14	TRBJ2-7	CASKLGTGANEQYF	TGTGCCAGCAAATTGGGGACAGGGGCCAACGAGCAGTACTTC
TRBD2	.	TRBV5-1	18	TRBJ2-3	CASSLAGGGLAGTDTQYF	TGCGCCAGCAGCTTGGCCGGCGGTGGGCTAGCGGGCACAGATACGCAGTATTTT
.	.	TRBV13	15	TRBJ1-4	CASSPGNPNNEKLFF	TGTGCCAGCAGCCCGGGGAACCCTAATAATGAAAAACTGTTTTTT
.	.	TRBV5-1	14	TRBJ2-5	CASSLGQVQETQYF	TGCGCCAGCAGCTTGGGACAGGTCCAAGAGACCCAGTACTTC
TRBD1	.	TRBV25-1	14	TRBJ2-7	CASSAPEGAYEQYF	TGTGCCAGCAGTGCCCCTGAGGGGGCTTACGAGCAGTACTTC
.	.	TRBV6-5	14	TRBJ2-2	CASRDSRGAGELFF	TGTGCCAGCAGGGACAGCAGGGGGGCCGGGGAGCTGTTTTTT
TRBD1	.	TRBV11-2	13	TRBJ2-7	CASSPTDRGEQYF	TGTGCCAGCAGCCCCACGGACAGGGGCGAGCAGTACTTC
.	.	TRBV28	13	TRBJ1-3	CASSVGVGNTIYF	TGTGCCAGCAGTGTGGGAGTCGGAAACACCATATATTTT
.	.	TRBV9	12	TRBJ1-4	CASSPGREKLFF	TGTGCCAGCAGCCCAGGACGTGAAAAACTGTTTTTT
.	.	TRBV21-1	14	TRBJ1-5	CASSATGKDQPQHF	TGTGCCAGCAGCGCGACAGGGAAGGATCAGCCCCAGCATTTT
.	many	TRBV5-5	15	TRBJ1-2	CASSLNREALYGYTF	TGTGCCAGCAGTTTGAACAGGGAGGCCCTCTATGGCTACACCTTC
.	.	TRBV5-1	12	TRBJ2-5	CASSLRGETQYF	TGCGCCAGCAGCTTGCGGGGAGAGACCCAGTACTTC
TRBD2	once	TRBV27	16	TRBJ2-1	CASSLRAGSSYNEQFF	TGTGCCAGCAGTTTACGAGCGGGAAGCTCCTACAATGAGCAGTTCTTC
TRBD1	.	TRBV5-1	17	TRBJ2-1	CASSKAPGQGALVEQFF	TGCGCCAGCAGCAAAGCCCCGGGACAGGGGGCTCTGGTTGAGCAGTTCTTC
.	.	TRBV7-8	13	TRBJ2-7	CASSDGPRREQYF	TGTGCCAGCAGCGATGGACCCCGGAGGGAGCAGTACTTC
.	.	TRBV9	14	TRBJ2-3	CASSVAGRTDTQYF	TGTGCCAGCAGCGTGGCCGGACGCACAGATACGCAGTATTTT
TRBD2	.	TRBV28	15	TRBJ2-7	CASSRGGLHAYEQYF	TGTGCCAGCAGCCGGGGGGGCCTACACGCCTACGAGCAGTACTTC
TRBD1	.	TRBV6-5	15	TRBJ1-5	CASSYSGQGDQPQHF	TGTGCCAGCAGTTACTCCGGACAGGGTGATCAGCCCCAGCATTTT
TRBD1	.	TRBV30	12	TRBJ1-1	CAWSDRAGEAFF	TGTGCCTGGAGCGACAGGGCTGGTGAAGCTTTCTTT
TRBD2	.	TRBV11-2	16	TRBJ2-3	CASSLELAGFTDTQYF	TGTGCCAGCAGCTTAGAACTAGCGGGATTCACAGATACGCAGTATTTT
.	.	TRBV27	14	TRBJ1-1	CASSLGVGGTEAFF	TGTGCCAGCAGTTTAGGAGTGGGGGGCACTGAAGCTTTCTTT
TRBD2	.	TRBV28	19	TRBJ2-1	CASSMGGLAGFRSYNEQFF	TGTGCCAGCAGCATGGGGGGACTAGCGGGATTCAGGTCCTACAATGAGCAGTTCTTC
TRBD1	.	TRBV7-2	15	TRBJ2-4	CASSRGQGTKNIQYF	TGTGCCAGCAGCCGAGGACAGGGAACCAAAAACATTCAGTACTTC
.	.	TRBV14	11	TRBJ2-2	CASSQTAELFF	TGTGCCAGCAGCCAAACCGCGGAGCTGTTTTTT
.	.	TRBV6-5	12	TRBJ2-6	CASSYGANVLTF	TGTGCCAGCAGTTACGGGGCCAACGTCCTGACTTTC
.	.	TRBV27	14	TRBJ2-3	CASSFFSSTDTQYF	TGTGCCAGCAGTTTTTTCTCTAGCACAGATACGCAGTATTTT
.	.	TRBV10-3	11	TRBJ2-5	CAISGGETQYF	TGTGCCATCAGTGGCGGGGAGACCCAGTACTTC
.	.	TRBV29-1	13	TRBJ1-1	CSVVQGLNTEAFF	TGCAGCGTGGTACAGGGCTTGAACACTGAAGCTTTCTTT
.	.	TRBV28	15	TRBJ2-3	CASSLTGAGTDTQYF	TGTGCCAGCAGTTTAACGGGAGCGGGCACAGATACGCAGTATTTT
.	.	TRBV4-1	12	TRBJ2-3	CASSQPDRTQYF	TGCGCCAGCAGCCAACCCGATCGTACGCAGTATTTT
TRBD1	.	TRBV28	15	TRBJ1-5	CASSFTGTGVRTQHF	TGTGCCAGCAGTTTCACCGGGACAGGGGTAAGGACCCAGCATTTT
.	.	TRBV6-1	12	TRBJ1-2	CASSSTGNGYTF	TGTGCCAGCAGTTCAACAGGGAATGGCTACACCTTC
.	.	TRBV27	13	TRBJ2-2	CASSLITGGELFF	TGTGCCAGCAGTTTAATCACTGGCGGGGAGCTGTTTTTT
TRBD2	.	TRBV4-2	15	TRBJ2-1	CASSQEGLAGGLQFF	TGTGCCAGCAGCCAAGAAGGGCTAGCGGGAGGCCTACAGTTCTTC
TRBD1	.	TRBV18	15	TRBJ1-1	CASSQTGTGDTEAFF	TGTGCCAGCTCACAAACCGGGACAGGGGACACTGAAGCTTTCTTT
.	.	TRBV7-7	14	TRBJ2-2	CASSLSLNTGELFF	TGTGCTAGCAGCTTAAGTCTAAACACCGGGGAGCTGTTTTTT
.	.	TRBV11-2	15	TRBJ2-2	CASSRWGIVAGELFF	TGTGCCAGCAGCCGATGGGGAATAGTTGCCGGGGAGCTGTTTTTT
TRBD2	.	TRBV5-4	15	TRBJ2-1	CASSLGGRAHNEQFF	TGTGCCAGCAGCTTGGGCGGGAGAGCCCACAATGAGCAGTTCTTC
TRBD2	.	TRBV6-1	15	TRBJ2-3	CASNLAGGGIDTQYF	TGTGCCAGCAATCTAGCGGGAGGGGGTATAGATACGCAGTATTTT
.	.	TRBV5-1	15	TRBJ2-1	CASSKGQSSYNEQFF	TGCGCCAGCAGCAAAGGGCAGAGCTCCTACAATGAGCAGTTCTTC
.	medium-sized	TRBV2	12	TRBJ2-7	CASDPISGEQYF	TGTGCCAGCGATCCGATTAGTGGCGAGCAGTACTTC
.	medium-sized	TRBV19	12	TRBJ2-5	CASSAREETQYF	TGTGCCAGTAGTGCCAGGGAAGAGACCCAGTACTTC
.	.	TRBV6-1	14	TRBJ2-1	CASSETRSYNEQFF	TGTGCCAGCAGTGAAACCCGCTCCTACAATGAGCAGTTCTTC
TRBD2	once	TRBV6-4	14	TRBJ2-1	CASRRLAGEGEQFF	TGTGCCAGCAGACGACTAGCGGGAGAGGGTGAGCAGTTCTTC
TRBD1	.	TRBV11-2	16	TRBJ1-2	CASSLDHRTGNYGYTF	TGTGCCAGCAGCTTAGATCATCGGACAGGAAACTATGGCTACACCTTC
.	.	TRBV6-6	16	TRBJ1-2	CASSYPTGQASIGYTF	TGTGCCAGCAGTTACCCCACAGGGCAAGCTTCGATAGGCTACACCTTC
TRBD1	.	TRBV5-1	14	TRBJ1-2	CASSDGQGNYGYTF	TGCGCCAGCAGCGACGGACAGGGGAACTATGGCTACACCTTC